One sample yielded the 3 T cell receptor beta chains listed below, sequenced in a study of response to subunit inactivated influenza vaccine. TCRdb re-derived calls from the RT-PCR reads in MiXCR, one entry per CDR3 protein. The sample lists 150,000 to 200,000 distinct CDR3 sequences, 12% occurring once. These data were also filed under a second study, of T cells expressing NK-cell markers. From that paper: What made the TCR beta cDNA was 5'RACE template switching with UMIs.

The sequences come from CD8+ T cells sorted from PBMCs, collected less than 13 days after vaccination. The receptors come from a man aged 50-59 years who received an inactivated influenza vaccine.

The V gene is TRBV6-5, the J gene TRBJ2-5; D is perhaps TRBD2 (7 bases). Germline-derived CDR1 and CDR2 are MNHEY and SVGAGI. CDR3 length equals 15 residues. Trimming took off 0 bases at V and 4 bases at J, with 12 bases between the two ends. The CDR3 loop reads CASSYSGGGGETQYF. The CDR3 DNA reads TGTGCCAGCAGTTACTCGGGGGGGGGCGGAGAGACCCAGTACTTC.

The chain is built from TRBV7-9 and TRBJ2-5, with D possibly TRBD1 on 6 matching bases. The CDR3 length is 14 residues. Trimming left V 5 bases short and J 2 bases short, with 12 bases between. Looked up from germline, CDR1 is SEHNR and CDR2 is FQNEAQ (reference sequence). CDR3 in amino acids: CASSPPDRQETQYF. CDR3 bases: TGTGCCAGCAGCCCCCCGGACAGACAAGAGACCCAGTACTTC.

This clonotype was seen ten or more times. The rearrangement joins TRBV29-1 to TRBJ2-3, with D unresolved. The germline CDR1 and CDR2 sequences are SQVTM and ANQGSEA. V was shortened by 0 bases and J by 0 bases, with 10 bases between the two germline ends. The CDR3 runs to 15 residues. The CDR3 here is CSVEDAVSSTDTQYF. DNA of the CDR3: TGCAGCGTTGAAGACGCGGTATCTAGCACAGATACGCAGTATTTT.